Listed below are T cell receptor beta chains from one sample, sequenced in a study of CD8 T cells in ankylosing spondylitis. TCRdb reanalysed the 5' RACE reads using MiXCR and keeps one entry per CDR3 protein. The sample has fewer than 400,000 distinct CDR3 sequences; 20% to 25% are singletons. Specimen: blood, either unsorted or a sorted T cell fraction (not recorded which). Every receptor here comes from a male donor with ankylosing spondylitis. The CDR3 runs from the conserved cysteine through the conserved F or W. Each record gives: clone size, D gene, J gene, V gene, CDR3 DNA, CDR3 protein. A D gene is named only where the DNA matches it firmly. Part of the rows lack a size; the others show once, few, many or a class for expanded clones.

few NA TRBJ1-3 TRBV7-8 TGTGCCAGCAGCCGACAGGTGCGGGGAAACACCATATATTTT CASSRQVRGNTIYF
NA NA TRBJ2-1 TRBV28 TGTGCCAGCATTCCTGCATCTGTCGTGACAGGGACTAAGCAGTTCTTC CASIPASVVTGTKQFF
many NA TRBJ2-2 TRBV7-2 TGTGCCAGCAACCCCCTCGGAACCGGGGAGCTGTTTTTT CASNPLGTGELFF
few TRBD2 TRBJ2-1 TRBV6-4 TGTGCCAAAGGACTAGCGTGGTACAATGAGCAGTTCTTC CAKGLAWYNEQFF
few TRBD2 TRBJ2-7 TRBV29-1 TGCAGCGTTGTCAGGACTAGCGCGTTTACCCCCTACGAGCAGTACTTC CSVVRTSAFTPYEQYF
few NA TRBJ2-1 TRBV6-2/TRBV6-3 TGTGCCAGCAGGGGCCCTAGCGCTAACAATGAGCAGTTCTTC CASRGPSANNEQFF
few TRBD1 TRBJ2-5 TRBV20-1 TGCAGTGCGGGCCGGACAGGGTATCCAGAGACCCAGTACTTC CSAGRTGYPETQYF
few NA TRBJ2-5 TRBV25-1 TGTGCCAGCAGTGTGGGGGGGCGGGAGACCCAGTACTTC CASSVGGRETQYF
few NA TRBJ1-3 TRBV29-1 TGCAGCGTCACGAGGAGTGGCTCTGGAAACACCATATATTTT CSVTRSGSGNTIYF
few NA TRBJ2-5 TRBV18 TGTGCCAGCTCCCGCGAACTAGTTCCAGAAGAGACCCAGTACTTC CASSRELVPEETQYF
few TRBD1 TRBJ2-2 TRBV6-1 TGTGCCAGCACCAGAGAGGACAGGAGGAACACCGGGGAGCTGTTTTTT CASTREDRRNTGELFF
once NA TRBJ2-3 TRBV12-3/TRBV12-4 TGTGCCAGCTCCCGGGACCCCGGGAATTCAGATACGCAGTATTTT CASSRDPGNSDTQYF
few NA TRBJ1-1 TRBV30 TGTGCCTTACAGGGATTTAACACTGAAGCTTTCTTT CALQGFNTEAFF
few TRBD1 TRBJ2-7 TRBV12-3/TRBV12-4 TGTGCCAGCAGTTTCGGACAGGGGCTCTACGAGCAGTACTTC CASSFGQGLYEQYF
NA NA TRBJ1-4 TRBV5-1 TGCGCCAGCAGCTTGGTAGGGTATACTAATGAAAAACTGTTTTTT CASSLVGYTNEKLFF
few TRBD2 TRBJ2-3 TRBV12-3/TRBV12-4 TGTGCCAGCACTCTAGCGGGAGGGCCGTCAGATACGCAGTATTTT CASTLAGGPSDTQYF
NA NA TRBJ2-1 TRBV3-1 TGTGCCAGCAGCCAAGTGAGGGGGGCCGATGAGCAGTTCTTC CASSQVRGADEQFF
few NA TRBJ1-3 TRBV28 TGTGCCAGCATCCGGCGAACAGGGCCTGGAAACACCATATATTTT CASIRRTGPGNTIYF
few TRBD1 TRBJ1-2 TRBV18 TGTGCCAGCTCACCCCCAACTGGACAGGGAATTATTAACTATGGCTACACCTTC CASSPPTGQGIINYGYTF
NA TRBD2 TRBJ2-3 TRBV7-2 TGTGCCAGCAGCTTATGGACTAGAATAGATACGCAGTATTTT CASSLWTRIDTQYF
few NA TRBJ1-4 TRBV20-1 TGCAGTGCTAGAGAGTCGGGACGCACTAATGAAAAACTGTTTTTT CSARESGRTNEKLFF
NA NA TRBJ2-1 TRBV4-2 TGTGCCAGCAGCCAAGTAAATATATACAATGAGCAGTTCTTC CASSQVNIYNEQFF
NA NA TRBJ1-2 TRBV18 TGTGCCAGCTCATCTCAGGGGCACTATGGCTACACCTTC CASSSQGHYGYTF
NA NA TRBJ2-7 TRBV18 TGTGCCAGCTCACCACCGACTAGTACCTACGAGCAGTACTTC CASSPPTSTYEQYF
few TRBD1 TRBJ2-4 TRBV20-1 TGCAGTGCTCCAAGGGGGCTGGCCAAAAACATTCAGTACTTC CSAPRGLAKNIQYF
NA TRBD1 TRBJ2-2 TRBV5-1 TGCGCCAGCAGCTTTACAGGGGCCTTATCGAACACCGGGGAGCTGTTTTTT CASSFTGALSNTGELFF
NA TRBD2 TRBJ2-7 TRBV28 TGTGCCAGCAGTGCCGCCGGGACTAGCGTACAGGAGCAGTACTTC CASSAAGTSVQEQYF
many NA TRBJ2-1 TRBV5-1 TGCGCCAGCAGCCCCTCTATGAGCTCCTACAATGAGCAGTTCTTC CASSPSMSSYNEQFF
NA TRBD1 TRBJ2-7 TRBV6-1 TGTGCCAGCAGTGCATCCGGGACAGGCTCCTACGAGCAGTACTTC CASSASGTGSYEQYF
NA NA TRBJ1-1 TRBV14 TGTGCCAGCAACCCTCTGGGGGGATGGAACACTGAAGCTTTCTTT CASNPLGGWNTEAFF
few TRBD2 TRBJ2-2 TRBV7-2 TGTGCCAGCAGCTCTCTGACTAGCGGGAGGCCCGGGGAGCTGTTTTTT CASSSLTSGRPGELFF
few NA TRBJ1-1 TRBV20-1 TGCAGTGCTCCTTCGGGGGTAAAAGCTTTCTTT CSAPSGVKAFF
NA NA TRBJ1-2 TRBV7-2 TGTGCCAGCAGCTTAACACATAACTATGGCTACACCTTC CASSLTHNYGYTF
NA NA TRBJ1-6 TRBV12-3/TRBV12-4 TGTGCCAGCACCCCATTCGCAGGGGATAATTCACCCCTCCACTTT CASTPFAGDNSPLHF